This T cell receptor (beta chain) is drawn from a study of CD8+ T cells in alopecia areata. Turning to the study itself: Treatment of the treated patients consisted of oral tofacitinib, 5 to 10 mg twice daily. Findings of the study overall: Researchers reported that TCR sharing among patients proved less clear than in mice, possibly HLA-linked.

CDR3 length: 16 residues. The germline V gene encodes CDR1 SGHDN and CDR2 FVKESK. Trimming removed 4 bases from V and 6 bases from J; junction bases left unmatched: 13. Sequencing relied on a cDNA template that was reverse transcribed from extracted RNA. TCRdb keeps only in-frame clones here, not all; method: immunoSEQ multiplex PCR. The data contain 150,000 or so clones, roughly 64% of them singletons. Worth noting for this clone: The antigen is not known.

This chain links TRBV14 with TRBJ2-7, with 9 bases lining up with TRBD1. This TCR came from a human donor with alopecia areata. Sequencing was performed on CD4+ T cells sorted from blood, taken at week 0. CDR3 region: CASSLHPGQGRVEQYF. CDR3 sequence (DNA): TGTGCCAGCAGCCTCCATCCGGGACAGGGAAGGGTCGAGCAGTACTTC. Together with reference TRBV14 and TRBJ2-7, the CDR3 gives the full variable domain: EAGVTQFPSHSVIEKGQTVTLRCDPISGHDNLYWYRRVMGKEIKFLLHFVKESKQDESGMPNNRFLAERTGGTYSTLKVQPAELEDSGVYFCASSLHPGQGRVEQYFGPGTRLTVT.